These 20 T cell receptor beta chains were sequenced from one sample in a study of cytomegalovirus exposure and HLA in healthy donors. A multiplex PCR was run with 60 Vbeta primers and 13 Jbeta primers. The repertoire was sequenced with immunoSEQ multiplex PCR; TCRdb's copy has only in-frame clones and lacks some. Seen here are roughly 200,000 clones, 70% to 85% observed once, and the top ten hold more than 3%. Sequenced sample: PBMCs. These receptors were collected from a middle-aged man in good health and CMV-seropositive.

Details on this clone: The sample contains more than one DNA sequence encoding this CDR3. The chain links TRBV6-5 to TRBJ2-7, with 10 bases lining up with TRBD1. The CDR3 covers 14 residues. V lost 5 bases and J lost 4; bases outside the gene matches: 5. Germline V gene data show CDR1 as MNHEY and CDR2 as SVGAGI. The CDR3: CASSTDRGRYEQYF. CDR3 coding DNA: TGTGCCAGCAGTACCGACAGGGGGCGGTACGAGCAGTACTTC.

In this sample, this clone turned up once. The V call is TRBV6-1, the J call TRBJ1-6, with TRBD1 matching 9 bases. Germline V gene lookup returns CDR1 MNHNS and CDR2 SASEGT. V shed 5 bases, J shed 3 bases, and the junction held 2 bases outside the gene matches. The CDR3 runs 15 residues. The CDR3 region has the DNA TGTGCCAGCAGTTGGGGACAGGGCTATAATTCACCCCTCCACTTT. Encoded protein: CASSWGQGYNSPLHF.

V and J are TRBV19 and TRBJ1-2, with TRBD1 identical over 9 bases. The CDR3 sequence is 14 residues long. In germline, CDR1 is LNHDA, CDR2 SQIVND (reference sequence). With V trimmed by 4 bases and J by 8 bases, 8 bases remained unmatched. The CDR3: CASSTHRGREGYTF. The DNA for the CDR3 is TGTGCCAGTAGTACCCACAGGGGGCGAGAAGGCTACACCTTC.

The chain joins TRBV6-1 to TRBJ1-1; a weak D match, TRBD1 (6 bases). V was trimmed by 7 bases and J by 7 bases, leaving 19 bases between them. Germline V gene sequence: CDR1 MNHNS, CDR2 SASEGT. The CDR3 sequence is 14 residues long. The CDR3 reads CASKPGGAPFEAFF. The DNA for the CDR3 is TGTGCCAGCAAACCGGGGGGGGCGCCTTTTGAAGCTTTCTTT.

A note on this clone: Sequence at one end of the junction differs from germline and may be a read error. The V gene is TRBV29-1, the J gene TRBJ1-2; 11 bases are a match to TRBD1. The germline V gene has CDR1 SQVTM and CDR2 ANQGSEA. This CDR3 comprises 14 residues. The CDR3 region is CSVPQGQGDYGYPF. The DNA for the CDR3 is TGCAGCGTTCCACAGGGACAGGGGGACTATGGCTACCCCTTC.

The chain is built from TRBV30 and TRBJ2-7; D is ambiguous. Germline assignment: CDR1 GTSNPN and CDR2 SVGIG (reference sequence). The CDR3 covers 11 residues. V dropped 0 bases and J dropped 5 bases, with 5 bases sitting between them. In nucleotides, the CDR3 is TGTGCCTGGAGTGTATCTAACGAGCAGTACTTC. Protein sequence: CAWSVSNEQYF.

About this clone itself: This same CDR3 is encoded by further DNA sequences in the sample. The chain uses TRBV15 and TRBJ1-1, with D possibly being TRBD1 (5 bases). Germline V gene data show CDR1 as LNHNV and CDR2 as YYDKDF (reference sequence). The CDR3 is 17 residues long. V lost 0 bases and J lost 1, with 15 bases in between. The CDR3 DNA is TGTGCCACCAGCAGAGATGGGTGGCAGGGTAGGAACACTGAAGCTTTCTTT. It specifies CATSRDGWQGRNTEAFF. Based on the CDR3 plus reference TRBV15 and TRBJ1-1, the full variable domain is DAMVIQNPRYQVTQFGKPVTLSCSQTLNHNVMYWYQQKSSQAPKLLFHYYDKDFNNEADTPDNFQSRRPNTSFCFLDIRSPGLGDTAMYLCATSRDGWQGRNTEAFFGQGTRLTVV.

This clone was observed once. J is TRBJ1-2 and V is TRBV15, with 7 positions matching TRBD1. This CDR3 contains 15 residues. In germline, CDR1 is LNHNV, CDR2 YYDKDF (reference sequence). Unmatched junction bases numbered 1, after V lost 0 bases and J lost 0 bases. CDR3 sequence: CATSRETGSNYGYTF. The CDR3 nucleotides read TGTGCCACCAGCAGAGAGACAGGGTCTAACTATGGCTACACCTTC.

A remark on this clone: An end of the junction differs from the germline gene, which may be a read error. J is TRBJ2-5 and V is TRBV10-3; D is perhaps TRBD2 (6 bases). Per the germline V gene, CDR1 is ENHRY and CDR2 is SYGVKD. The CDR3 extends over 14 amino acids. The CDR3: CASSAGLGGETQYF. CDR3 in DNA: TGTGCCAGCAGTGCGGGGCTAGGAGGGGAGACCCAGTACTTC.

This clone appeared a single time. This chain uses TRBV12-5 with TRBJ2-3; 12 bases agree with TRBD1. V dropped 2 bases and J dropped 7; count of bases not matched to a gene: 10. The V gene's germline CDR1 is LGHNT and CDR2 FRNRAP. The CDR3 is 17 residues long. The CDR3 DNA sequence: TGTGCTAGTGGTTTGAGTCGTGGGACAGGGGGCATTCATACGCAGTATTTT. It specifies CASGLSRGTGGIHTQYF.

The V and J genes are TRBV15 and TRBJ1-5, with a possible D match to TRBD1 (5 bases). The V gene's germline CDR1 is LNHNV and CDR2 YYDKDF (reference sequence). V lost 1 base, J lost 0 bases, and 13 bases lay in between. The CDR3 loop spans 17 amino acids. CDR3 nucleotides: TGTGCCACCAGCAGAGGTTGGGGGGAGGGTAGCAATCAGCCCCAGCATTTT. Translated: CATSRGWGEGSNQPQHF.

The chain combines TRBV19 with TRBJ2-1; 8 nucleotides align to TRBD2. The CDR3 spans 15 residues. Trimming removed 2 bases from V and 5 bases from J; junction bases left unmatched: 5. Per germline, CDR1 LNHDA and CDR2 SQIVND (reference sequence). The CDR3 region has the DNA TGTGCCAGTAGTATAATGACTAGCGCCAACAATGAGCAGTTCTTC. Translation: CASSIMTSANNEQFF.

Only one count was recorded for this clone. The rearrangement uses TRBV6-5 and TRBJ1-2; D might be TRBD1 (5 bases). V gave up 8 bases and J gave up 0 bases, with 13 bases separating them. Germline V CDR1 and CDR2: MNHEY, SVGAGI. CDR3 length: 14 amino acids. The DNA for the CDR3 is TGTGCCAGCCTAATTACAGGAACTAACTATGGCTACACCTTC. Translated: CASLITGTNYGYTF.

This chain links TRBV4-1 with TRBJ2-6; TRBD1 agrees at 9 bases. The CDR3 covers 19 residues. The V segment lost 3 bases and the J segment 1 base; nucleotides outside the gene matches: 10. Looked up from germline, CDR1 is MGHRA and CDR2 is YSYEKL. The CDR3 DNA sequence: TGCGCCAGCAGCCACCAACCGGGACAGGGACTTTCTGGGGCCAACGTCCTGACTTTC. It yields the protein CASSHQPGQGLSGANVLTF.

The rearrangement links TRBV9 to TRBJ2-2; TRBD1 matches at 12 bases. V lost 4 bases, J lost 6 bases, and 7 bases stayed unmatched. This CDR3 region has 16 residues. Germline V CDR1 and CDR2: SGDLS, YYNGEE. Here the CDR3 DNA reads TGTGCCAGCAGCCCTCCGGGACAGGGGGCGTCCGGGGAGCTGTTTTTT. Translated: CASSPPGQGASGELFF.

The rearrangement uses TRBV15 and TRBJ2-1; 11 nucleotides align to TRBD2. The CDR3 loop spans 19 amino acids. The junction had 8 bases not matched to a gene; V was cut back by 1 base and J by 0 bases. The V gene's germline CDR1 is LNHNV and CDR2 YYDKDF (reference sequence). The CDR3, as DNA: TGTGCCACCAGCAGAGGGCTAGCGGGGGGTCCTAGCTCCTACAATGAGCAGTTCTTC. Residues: CATSRGLAGGPSSYNEQFF.

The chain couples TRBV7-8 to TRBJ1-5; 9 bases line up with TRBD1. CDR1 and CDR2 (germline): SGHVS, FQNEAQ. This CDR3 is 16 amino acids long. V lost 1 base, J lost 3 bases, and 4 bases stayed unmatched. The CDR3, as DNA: TGTGCCAGCAGCTTAGGAGACAGGGGGGTCAATCAGCCCCAGCATTTT. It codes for CASSLGDRGVNQPQHF.

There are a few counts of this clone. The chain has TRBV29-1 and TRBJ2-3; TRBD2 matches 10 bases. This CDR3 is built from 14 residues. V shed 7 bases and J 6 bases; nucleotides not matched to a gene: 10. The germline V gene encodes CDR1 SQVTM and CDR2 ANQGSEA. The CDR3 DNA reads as TGCAGCGCGGTACCTAGCGGGAGTTCGGATACGCAGTATTTT. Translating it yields CSAVPSGSSDTQYF.

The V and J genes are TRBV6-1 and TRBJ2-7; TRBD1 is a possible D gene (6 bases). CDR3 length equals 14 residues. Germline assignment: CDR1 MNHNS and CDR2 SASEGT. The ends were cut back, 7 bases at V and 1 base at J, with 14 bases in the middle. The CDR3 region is CASKAGASSYEQYF. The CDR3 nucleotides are TGTGCCAGCAAAGCAGGGGCGTCGTCCTACGAGCAGTACTTC.

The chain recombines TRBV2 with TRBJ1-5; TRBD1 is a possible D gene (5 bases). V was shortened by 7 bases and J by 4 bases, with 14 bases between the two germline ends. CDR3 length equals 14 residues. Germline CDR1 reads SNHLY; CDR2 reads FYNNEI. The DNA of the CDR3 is TGTGCCAGCACCCAGGGCGGCCGTAATCAGCCCCAGCATTTT. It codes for CASTQGGRNQPQHF. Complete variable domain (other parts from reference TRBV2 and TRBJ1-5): EPEVTQTPSHQVTQMGQEVILRCVPISNHLYFYWYRQILGQKVEFLVSFYNNEISEKSEIFDDQFSVERPDGSNFTLKIRSTKLEDSAMYFCASTQGGRNQPQHFGDGTRLSIL.